Each of the 3 T cell receptor beta chains below was sequenced from the same sample in a study of regulatory T cells in long-lasting Graves disease. As for time point: newly diagnosed GD, antithyroid drugs for less than 3 months. From RNA extracted from PBMCs, the TCR library was made. For TCR beta, libraries came from iRepertoire HTBI primers and Arm-PCR of CDR3 regions. TCRdb reanalysed the multiplex PCR reads using MiXCR and keeps one entry per CDR3 protein. The table lists approximately 300,000 distinct CDR3 sequences, more than 15% of them singletons. The sequences come from peripheral blood mononuclear cells (PBMCs), collected at new diagnosis, from a patient treated with antithyroid drugs. The receptor source for this set is a female donor with Graves disease.

V and J are TRBV19 and TRBJ2-1; the D is unclear. The CDR3 sequence is 14 residues long. Trimming removed 0 bases from V and 3 bases from J, with 6 bases in between. Germline CDR1 LNHDA, CDR2 SQIVND (reference sequence). CDR3 amino acids: CASSIEVIYNEQFF. The CDR3 DNA reads TGTGCCAGTAGTATAGAGGTGATCTACAATGAGCAGTTCTTC.

This clonotype has at least ten counts. The CDR3 loop is CASHPGGTDTQYF. The CDR3 DNA sequence: TGCGCCAGCCATCCAGGGGGCACAGATACGCAGTATTTT. V gene TRBV5-1 combines with J gene TRBJ2-3; possible D gene TRBD1, 6 bases. Trimming cost V 7 bases and J 1 base, with 10 bases left between them. Looked up from germline, CDR1 is SGHRS and CDR2 is YFSETQ. CDR3 length: 13 residues.

CDR3 region: CASSIGATYGYTF. The CDR3 region has the DNA TGTGCCAGCAGCATCGGGGCCACCTATGGCTACACCTTC. The V gene is TRBV5-4, the J gene TRBJ1-2, with a tentative D call TRBD1 (5 bases). CDR3 length equals 13 residues. Trimming stripped 4 bases from V and 4 bases from J, with 11 bases between. Germline CDR1 is SGHNT and CDR2 is YYREEE (reference sequence).